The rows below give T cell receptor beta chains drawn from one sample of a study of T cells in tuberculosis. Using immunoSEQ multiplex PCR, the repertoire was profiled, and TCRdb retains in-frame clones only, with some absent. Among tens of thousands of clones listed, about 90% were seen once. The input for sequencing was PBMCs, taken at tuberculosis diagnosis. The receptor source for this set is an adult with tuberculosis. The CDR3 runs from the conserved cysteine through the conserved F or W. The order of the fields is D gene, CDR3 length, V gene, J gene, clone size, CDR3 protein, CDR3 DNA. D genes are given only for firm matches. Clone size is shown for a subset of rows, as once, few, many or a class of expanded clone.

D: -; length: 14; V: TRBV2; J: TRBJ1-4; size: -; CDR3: CASRRGPANEKLFF; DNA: TGTGCCAGCAGACGGGGTCCCGCTAATGAAAAACTGTTTTTT
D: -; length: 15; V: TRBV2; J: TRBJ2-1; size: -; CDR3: CASSEGQGRANEQFF; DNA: TGTGCCAGCAGTGAGGGGCAGGGGCGGGCCAATGAGCAGTTCTTC
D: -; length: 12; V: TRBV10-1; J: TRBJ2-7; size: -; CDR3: CASRGRDGEQYF; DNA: TGCGCCAGCAGAGGCAGGGATGGTGAGCAGTACTTC
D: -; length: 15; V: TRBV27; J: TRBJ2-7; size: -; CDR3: CASSLPPGVGTKQYF; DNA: TGTGCCAGCAGTCTCCCCCCGGGGGTCGGCACTAAGCAGTACTTC
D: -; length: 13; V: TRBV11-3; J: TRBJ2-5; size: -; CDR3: CASSLRGQETQYF; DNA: TGTGCCAGCAGCTTAAGGGGGCAAGAGACCCAGTACTTC
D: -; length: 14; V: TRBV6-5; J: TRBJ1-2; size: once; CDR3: CASSYLGRMDGYTF; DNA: TGTGCCAGCAGTTATCTGGGCAGGATGGATGGCTACACCTTC
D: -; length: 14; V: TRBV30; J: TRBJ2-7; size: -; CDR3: CAYNRDTYGDEQYF; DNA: TGTGCCTATAACCGGGACACCTACGGGGACGAGCAGTACTTC
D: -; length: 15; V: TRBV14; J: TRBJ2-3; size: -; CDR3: CASSQGGLSTDTQYF; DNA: TGTGCCAGCAGCCAAGGAGGTCTTAGCACAGATACGCAGTATTTT
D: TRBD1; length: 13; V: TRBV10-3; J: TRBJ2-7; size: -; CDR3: CAISKDRGYEQYF; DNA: TGTGCCATCAGCAAGGACAGGGGCTACGAGCAGTACTTC
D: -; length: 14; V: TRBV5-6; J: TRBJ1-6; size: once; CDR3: CASSLVQHNSPLHF; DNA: TGTGCCAGCAGCTTGGTACAGCATAATTCACCCCTCCACTTT
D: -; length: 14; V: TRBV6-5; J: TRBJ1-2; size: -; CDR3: CASSRDTLNYGYTF; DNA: TGTGCCAGCAGTCGGGACACCCTTAACTATGGCTACACCTTC
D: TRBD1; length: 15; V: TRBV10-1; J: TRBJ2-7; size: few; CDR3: CASPSRDRRNYEQYF; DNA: TGCGCCAGCCCCAGCCGGGACAGGCGTAACTACGAGCAGTACTTC
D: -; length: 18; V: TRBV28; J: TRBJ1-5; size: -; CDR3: CASSLVGGRLNSNQPQHF; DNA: TGTGCCAGCAGTTTAGTTGGCGGCAGACTAAATAGCAATCAGCCCCAGCATTTT
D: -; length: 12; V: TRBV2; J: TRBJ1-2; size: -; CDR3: CASTYIRGGYTF; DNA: TGTGCCAGCACCTATATCAGGGGTGGCTACACCTTC
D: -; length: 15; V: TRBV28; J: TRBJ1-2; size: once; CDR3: CASSPRGAIDYGYTF; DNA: TGTGCCAGCTCCCCTCGGGGGGCCATTGACTATGGCTACACCTTC
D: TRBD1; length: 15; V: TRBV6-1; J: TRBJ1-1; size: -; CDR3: CASSEADRGGTEAFF; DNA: TGTGCCAGCAGTGAAGCGGACAGGGGGGGTACTGAAGCTTTCTTT
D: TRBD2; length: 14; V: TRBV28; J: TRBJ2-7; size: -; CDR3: CASILSGRAYEQYF; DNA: TGTGCCAGCATCCTCAGCGGGAGAGCCTACGAGCAGTACTTC
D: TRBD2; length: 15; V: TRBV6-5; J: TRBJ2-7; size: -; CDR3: CASSLGTSGHYEQYF; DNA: TGTGCCAGCAGCCTCGGGACTAGCGGACACTACGAGCAGTACTTC
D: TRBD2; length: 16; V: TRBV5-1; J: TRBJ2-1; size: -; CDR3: CASSLGTSGGADEQFF; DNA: TGCGCCAGCAGCTTGGGAACTAGCGGGGGGGCTGATGAGCAGTTCTTC
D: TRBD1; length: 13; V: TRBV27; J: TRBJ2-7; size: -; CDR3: CATAGQGTYEQYF; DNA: TGTGCCACTGCGGGACAGGGGACCTACGAGCAGTACTTC
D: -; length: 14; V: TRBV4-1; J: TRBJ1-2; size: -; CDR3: CASSQDPGVSGYTF; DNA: TGCGCCAGCAGCCAAGATCCAGGGGTGAGTGGCTACACCTTC
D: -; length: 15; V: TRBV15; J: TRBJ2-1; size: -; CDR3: CATSLTSPSYNEQFF; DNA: TGTGCCACCAGCCTAACTAGCCCCTCCTACAATGAGCAGTTCTTC
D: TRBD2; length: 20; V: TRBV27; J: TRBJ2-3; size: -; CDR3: CASSFTPKGTTFLDTDTQYF; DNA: TGTGCCAGCAGTTTCACTCCCAAGGGGACTACCTTCTTAGACACAGATACGCAGTATTTT
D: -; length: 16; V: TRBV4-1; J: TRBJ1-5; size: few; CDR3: CASRRGIAGGNQPQHF; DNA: TGCGCCAGCAGGCGCGGGATCGCCGGGGGCAATCAGCCCCAGCATTTT
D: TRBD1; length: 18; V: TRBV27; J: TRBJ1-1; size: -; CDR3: CASSFIWTGSTREAEAFF; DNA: TGTGCCAGCAGTTTCATCTGGACAGGGAGCACAAGGGAGGCTGAAGCTTTCTTT
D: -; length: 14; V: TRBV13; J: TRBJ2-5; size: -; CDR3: CASSSMTSQETQYF; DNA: TGTGCCAGCAGCTCCATGACTAGCCAAGAGACCCAGTACTTC
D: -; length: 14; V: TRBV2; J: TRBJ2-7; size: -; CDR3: CASTSSGRVEKQYF; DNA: TGTGCCAGCACTAGTAGCGGCCGGGTGGAGAAGCAGTACTTC
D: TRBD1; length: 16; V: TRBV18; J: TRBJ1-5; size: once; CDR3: CASSLDREVGNQPQHF; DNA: TGTGCCAGCTCTCTGGACAGGGAGGTGGGGAATCAGCCCCAGCATTTT
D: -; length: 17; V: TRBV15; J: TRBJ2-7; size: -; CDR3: CATSRDLFQVNPYEQYF; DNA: TGTGCCACCAGCAGAGATCTGTTTCAGGTTAACCCCTACGAGCAGTACTTC
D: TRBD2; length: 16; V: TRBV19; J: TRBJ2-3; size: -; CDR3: CASSLGLADSTDTQYF; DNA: TGTGCCAGTAGTCTAGGACTAGCGGACAGCACAGATACGCAGTATTTT
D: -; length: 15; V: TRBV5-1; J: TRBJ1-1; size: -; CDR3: CASSGGSHGNTEAFF; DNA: TGCGCCAGCAGCGGAGGGAGTCACGGGAACACTGAAGCTTTCTTT
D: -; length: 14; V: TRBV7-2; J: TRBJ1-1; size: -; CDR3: CASSLGSMNTEAFF; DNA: TGTGCCAGCAGCTTAGGCAGTATGAACACTGAAGCTTTCTTT
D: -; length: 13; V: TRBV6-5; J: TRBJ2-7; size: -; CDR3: CASSEIGVAEQYF; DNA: TGTGCCAGCAGTGAGATAGGGGTTGCCGAGCAGTACTTC
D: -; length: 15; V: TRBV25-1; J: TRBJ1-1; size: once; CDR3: CASSAPGHPNTEAFF; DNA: TGTGCCAGCAGTGCGCCGGGACACCCGAACACTGAAGCTTTCTTT
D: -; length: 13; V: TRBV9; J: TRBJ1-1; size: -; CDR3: CASSVGWETEAFF; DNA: TGTGCCAGCAGCGTAGGATGGGAGACTGAAGCTTTCTTT
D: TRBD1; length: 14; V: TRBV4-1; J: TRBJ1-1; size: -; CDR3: CASSHHDRDTEAFF; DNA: TGCGCCAGCAGCCATCACGACAGGGACACTGAAGCTTTCTTT
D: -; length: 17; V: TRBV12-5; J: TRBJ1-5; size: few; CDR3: CASGLGGSQGFNQPQHF; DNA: TGTGCTAGTGGTTTGGGCGGAAGCCAGGGATTCAATCAGCCCCAGCATTTT
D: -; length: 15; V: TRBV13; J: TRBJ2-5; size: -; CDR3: CASSPPTSGKETQYF; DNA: TGTGCCAGCAGCCCCCCTACCTCGGGTAAAGAGACCCAGTACTTC
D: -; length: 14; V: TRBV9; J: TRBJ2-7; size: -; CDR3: CASSVGSGNYEQYF; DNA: TGTGCCAGCAGCGTGGGGAGTGGGAACTACGAGCAGTACTTC
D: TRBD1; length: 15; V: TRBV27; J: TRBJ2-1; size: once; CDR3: CASSKTGVTYNEQFF; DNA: TGTGCCAGCAGTAAGACAGGGGTTACATACAATGAGCAGTTCTTC
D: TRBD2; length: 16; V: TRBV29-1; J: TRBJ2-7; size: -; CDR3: CSVEGSGGRSSYEQYF; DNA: TGCAGCGTTGAAGGATCGGGAGGTAGGAGCTCCTACGAGCAGTACTTC